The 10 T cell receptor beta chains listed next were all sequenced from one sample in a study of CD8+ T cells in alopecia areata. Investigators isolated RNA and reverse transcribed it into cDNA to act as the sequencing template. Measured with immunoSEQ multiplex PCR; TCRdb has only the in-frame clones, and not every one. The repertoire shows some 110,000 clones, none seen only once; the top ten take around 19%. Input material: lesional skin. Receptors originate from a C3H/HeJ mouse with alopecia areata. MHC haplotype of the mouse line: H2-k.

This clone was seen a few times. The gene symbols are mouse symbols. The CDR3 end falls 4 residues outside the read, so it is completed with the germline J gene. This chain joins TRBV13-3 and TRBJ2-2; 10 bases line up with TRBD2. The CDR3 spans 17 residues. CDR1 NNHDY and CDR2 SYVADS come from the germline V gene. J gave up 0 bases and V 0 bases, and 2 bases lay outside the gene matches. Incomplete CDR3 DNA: TGTGCCAGCAGTGATGACTGGGGGGGGTCAAACACCGGG. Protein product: CASSDDWGGSNTG. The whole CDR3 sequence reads CASSDDWGGSNTGQLYF.

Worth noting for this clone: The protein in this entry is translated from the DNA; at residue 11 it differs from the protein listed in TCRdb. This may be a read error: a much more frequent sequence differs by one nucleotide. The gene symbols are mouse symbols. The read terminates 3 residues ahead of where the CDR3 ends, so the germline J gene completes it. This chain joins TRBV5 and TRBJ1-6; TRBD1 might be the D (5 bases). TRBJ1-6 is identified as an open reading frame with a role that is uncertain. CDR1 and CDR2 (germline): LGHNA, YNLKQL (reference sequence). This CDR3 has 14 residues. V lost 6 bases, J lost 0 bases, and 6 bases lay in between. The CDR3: CASRDNSYNSPLYF. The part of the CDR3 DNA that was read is TGTGCCAGCAGGGACAATTCCTATAATTCGCCC.

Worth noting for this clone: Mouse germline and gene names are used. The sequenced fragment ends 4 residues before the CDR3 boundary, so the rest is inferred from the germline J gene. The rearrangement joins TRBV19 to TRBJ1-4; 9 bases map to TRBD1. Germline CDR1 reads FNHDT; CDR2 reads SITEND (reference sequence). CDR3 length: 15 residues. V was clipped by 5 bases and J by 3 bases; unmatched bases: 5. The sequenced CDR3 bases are TGTGCCAGCAGCGATACAGGGGGCCCCAACGAA. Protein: CASSDTGGPNE. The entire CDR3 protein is CASSDTGGPNERLFF.

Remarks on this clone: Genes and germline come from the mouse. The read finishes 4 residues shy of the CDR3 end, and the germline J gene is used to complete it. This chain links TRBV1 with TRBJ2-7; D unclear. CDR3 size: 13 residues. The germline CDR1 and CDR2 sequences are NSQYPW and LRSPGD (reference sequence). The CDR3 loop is CTCSAARLYEQYF. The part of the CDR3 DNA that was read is TGCACCTGCAGTGCAGCCAGATTATAT.

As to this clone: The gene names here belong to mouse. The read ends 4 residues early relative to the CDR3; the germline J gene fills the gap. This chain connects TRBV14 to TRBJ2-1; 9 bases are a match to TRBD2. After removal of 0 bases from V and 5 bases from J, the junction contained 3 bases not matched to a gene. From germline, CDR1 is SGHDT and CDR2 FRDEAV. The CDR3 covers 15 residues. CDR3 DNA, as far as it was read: TGTGCCAGCAGTTTCTTGGGGGGGCGCGATGCT. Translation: CASSFLGGRDA. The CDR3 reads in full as CASSFLGGRDAEQFF.

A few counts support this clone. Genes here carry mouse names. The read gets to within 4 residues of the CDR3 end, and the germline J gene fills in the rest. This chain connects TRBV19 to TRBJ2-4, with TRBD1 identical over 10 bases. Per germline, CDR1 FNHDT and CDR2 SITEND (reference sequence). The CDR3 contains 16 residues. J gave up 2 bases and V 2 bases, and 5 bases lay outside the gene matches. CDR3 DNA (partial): TGTGCCAGCAGTATGAGGGACAGGGGTGCTCAAAAC. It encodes CASSMRDRGAQN. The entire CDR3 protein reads CASSMRDRGAQNTLYF.

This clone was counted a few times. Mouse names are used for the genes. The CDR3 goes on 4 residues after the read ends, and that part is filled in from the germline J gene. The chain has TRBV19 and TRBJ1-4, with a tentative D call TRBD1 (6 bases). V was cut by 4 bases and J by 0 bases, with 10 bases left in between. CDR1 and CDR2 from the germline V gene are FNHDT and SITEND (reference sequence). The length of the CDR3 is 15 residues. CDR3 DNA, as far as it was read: TGTGCCAGCAGTCCTACAGGGCTTTCCAACGAA. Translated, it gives CASSPTGLSNE. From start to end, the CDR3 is CASSPTGLSNERLFF.

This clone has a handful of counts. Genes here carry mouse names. CDR3 bases read: TGTGCCAGCAGTGGTGCAGGGGTGGGCACCGGG. Amino acid sequence: CASSGAGVGTG. In full, the CDR3 reads CASSGAGVGTGQLYF. The chain couples TRBV13-3 to TRBJ2-2, with a possible D match to TRBD1 (6 bases). With the read ending 4 residues before the CDR3 end, the germline J gene is used to fill in that end. The germline V gene has CDR1 NNHDY and CDR2 SYVADS. This CDR3 has 15 amino acids. Trimming removed 3 bases from V and 4 bases from J, with 13 bases in between. Full variable domain (outside the CDR3, taken from reference TRBV13-3 and TRBJ2-2): EAAVTQSPRSKVAVTGGKVTLSCHQTNNHDYMYWYRQDTGHGLRLIHYSYVADSTEKGDIPDGYKASRPSQENFSLILELASLSQTAVYFCASSGAGVGTGQLYFGEGSKLTVL.

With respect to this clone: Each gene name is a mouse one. The CDR3 DNA, read in part, is TGTGCCAGCGGTGAGGGGGGGCGCGGGTAT. Protein sequence: CASGEGGRGY. The full CDR3 reads CASGEGGRGYEQYF. The V and J genes are TRBV13-2 and TRBJ2-7; the match to TRBD2 covers 8 bases. The read stops 4 residues short of the end of the CDR3; the missing end is completed from the germline J gene. The germline gives CDR1 NNHNN, CDR2 SYGAGS (reference sequence). CDR3 length: 14 amino acids.

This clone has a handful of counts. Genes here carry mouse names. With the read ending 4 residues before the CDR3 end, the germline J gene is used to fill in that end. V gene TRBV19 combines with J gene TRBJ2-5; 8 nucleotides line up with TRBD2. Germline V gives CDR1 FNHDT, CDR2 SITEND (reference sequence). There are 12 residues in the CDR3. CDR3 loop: CASRGLEDTQYF. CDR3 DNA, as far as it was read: TGTGCCAGCAGGGGACTGGAAGAC.